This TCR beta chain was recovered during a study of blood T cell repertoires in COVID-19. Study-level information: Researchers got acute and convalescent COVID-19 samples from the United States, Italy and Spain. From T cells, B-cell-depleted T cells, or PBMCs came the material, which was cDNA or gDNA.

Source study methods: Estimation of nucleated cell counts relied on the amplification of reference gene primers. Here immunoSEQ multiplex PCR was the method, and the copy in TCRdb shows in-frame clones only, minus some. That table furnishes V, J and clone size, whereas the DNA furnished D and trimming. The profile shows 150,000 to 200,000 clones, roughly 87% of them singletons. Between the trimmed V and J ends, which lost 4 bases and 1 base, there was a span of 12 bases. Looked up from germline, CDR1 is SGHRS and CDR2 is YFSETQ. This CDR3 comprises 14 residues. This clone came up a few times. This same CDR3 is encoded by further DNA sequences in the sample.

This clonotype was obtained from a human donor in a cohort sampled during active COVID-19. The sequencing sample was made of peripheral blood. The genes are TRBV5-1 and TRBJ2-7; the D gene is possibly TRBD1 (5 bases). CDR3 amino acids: CASSPDSLSYEQYF. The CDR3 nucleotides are TGCGCCAGCAGCCCTGACAGCCTGTCCTACGAGCAGTACTTC.